Presented here are 24 T cell receptor beta chains from one specimen sequenced in a study of blood T cell repertoires in COVID-19. Data came from immunoSEQ multiplex PCR; TCRdb stores just in-frame clones and leaves some out. The data hold 200,000 to 250,000 clones, with more than 80% observed a single time. The sample comprised peripheral blood. Receptors were obtained from a woman older than 75 with COVID-19, enrolled during active disease.

This chain connects TRBV7-3 to TRBJ2-2; 8 positions agree with TRBD1. Germline CDR1 reads SGHTA; CDR2 reads FQGTGA. CDR3 length equals 17 residues. The V and J ends lost 2 bases and 4 bases, in that order; junction bases with no gene match: 9. CDR3 nucleotides: TGTGCCAGCAGCTTAGTCCCCGGACAGGGAATCACCGGGGAGCTGTTTTTT. It specifies CASSLVPGQGITGELFF.

V gene TRBV10-3 combines with J gene TRBJ1-1; 8 bases are a match to TRBD1. This CDR3 contains 14 residues. With 6 bases clipped from V and 1 base from J, the junction kept 4 bases outside the gene matches. Germline CDR1 and CDR2: ENHRY and SYGVKD. The CDR3: CAISRQGSNTEAFF. CDR3 sequence (DNA): TGTGCCATCAGCAGACAGGGGTCGAACACTGAAGCTTTCTTT.

The chain is built from TRBV6-5 and TRBJ2-3; TRBD2 matches at 10 bases. With V trimmed by 6 bases and J by 5 bases, 8 bases remained unmatched. Germline V CDR1 and CDR2: MNHEY, SVGAGI. The CDR3 loop spans 15 amino acids. The CDR3 is CASSLAAGGQDTQYF. CDR3 nucleotides: TGTGCCAGCAGCCTCGCAGCGGGGGGGCAAGATACGCAGTATTTT.

The V gene is TRBV5-1, the J gene TRBJ1-1; D not resolved. The germline CDR1 and CDR2 sequences are SGHRS and YFSETQ. The length of the CDR3 is 14 residues. Trimming pared 3 bases from V and 0 bases from J, leaving 9 bases between. CDR3 sequence: CASSSKIMNTEAFF. CDR3 DNA sequence: TGCGCCAGCAGCTCAAAAATCATGAACACTGAAGCTTTCTTT.

V usage is TRBV6-5 and J usage is TRBJ1-3, with D tentatively TRBD1 (5 bases). Trimming took 3 bases from V and 4 from J, leaving 10 bases between them. The germline V gene encodes CDR1 MNHEY and CDR2 SVGAGI. The CDR3 is made up of 14 amino acids. CDR3 in amino acids: CASSYAGRGNTIYF. Written as DNA, the CDR3 is TGTGCCAGCAGTTATGCAGGGCGGGGAAACACCATATATTTT.

The chain combines TRBV7-2 with TRBJ1-2, with D maybe TRBD1 (6 bases). V lost 2 bases to trimming and J lost 8 bases, with 18 bases between them. The CDR3 is made up of 15 amino acids. CDR1 SGHTA and CDR2 FQGNSA come from the germline V gene. CDR3 sequence reads: CASSLSLTGLGGYTF. The CDR3 coding sequence is TGTGCCAGCAGCTTAAGTTTAACAGGGTTGGGGGGCTACACCTTC.

The J gene is TRBJ1-4, the V gene TRBV15; the match to TRBD1 covers 9 bases. The V gene's germline CDR1 is LNHNV and CDR2 YYDKDF (reference sequence). CDR3 length equals 15 residues. Trimming took 5 bases from V and 5 from J; bases not matched to a gene: 6. The CDR3 spells CATSATGTGNEKLFF. The CDR3 nucleotides are TGTGCCACCAGCGCCACCGGGACAGGGAATGAAAAACTGTTTTTT.

This chain's CDR3 is CASSSDSGGRGELFF. The CDR3 DNA reads TGCGCCAGCAGTTCGGACAGTGGGGGACGCGGGGAGCTGTTTTTT. The rearrangement uses TRBV5-1 and TRBJ2-2; TRBD1 is a possible D gene (6 bases). Trimming stripped 5 bases from V and 7 bases from J, with 18 bases between. The germline V gene has CDR1 SGHRS and CDR2 YFSETQ. CDR3 length: 15 amino acids. The full variable domain, completed using reference TRBV5-1 and TRBJ2-2, is KAGVTQTPRYLIKTRGQQVTLSCSPISGHRSVSWYQQTPGQGLQFLFEYFSETQRNKGNFPGRFSGRQFSNSRSEMNVSTLELGDSALYLCASSSDSGGRGELFFGEGSRLTVL.

The chain links TRBV28 to TRBJ1-2, with a possible D match to TRBD1 (5 bases). V shed 1 base and J shed 0 bases, with 12 bases lying between them. CDR1 MDHEN and CDR2 SYDVKM come from the germline V gene. The CDR3 totals 16 residues. CDR3 protein: CASSLSPPGPNYGYTF. CDR3 DNA sequence: TGTGCCAGCAGTTTATCCCCCCCAGGGCCTAACTATGGCTACACCTTC.

This chain connects TRBV10-3 to TRBJ1-1; no reliable D call. V lost 5 bases to trimming and J lost 2 bases, with 12 bases between them. The germline V gene has CDR1 ENHRY and CDR2 SYGVKD. This CDR3 has 14 residues. CDR3 nucleotides: TGTGCCATCAGTTTAGGCGCGGCCAACACTGAAGCTTTCTTT. This translates into CAISLGAANTEAFF.

This clone was seen only once. Here the CDR3 DNA reads TGCGCCAGCAGCGCAACCTCCGGGACAGAGACCTACGAGCAGTACTTC. It is translated as CASSATSGTETYEQYF. The gene calls are TRBV5-1 and TRBJ2-7, with 7 bases lining up with TRBD1. Per germline, CDR1 SGHRS and CDR2 YFSETQ. V dropped 4 bases and J dropped 2; count of bases not matched to a gene: 12. The CDR3 is 16 amino acids.

The chain recombines TRBV5-5 with TRBJ2-7, with D possibly being TRBD1 (5 bases). V was cut by 4 bases and J by 5 bases, with 10 bases left in between. The CDR3 is 12 residues long. The germline V gene has CDR1 SGHKS and CDR2 YYEKEE (reference sequence). The CDR3 loop is CASSRGGDEQYF. CDR3 nucleotide sequence: TGTGCCAGCAGCAGGGGTGGCGACGAGCAGTACTTC.

The rearrangement joins TRBV5-6 to TRBJ2-2, with D perhaps TRBD2 (5 bases). V lost 7 bases to trimming and J lost 6 bases, with 13 bases between them. The CDR3 totals 13 residues. Germline loops: CDR1 SGHDT, CDR2 YYEEEE. CDR3 DNA sequence: TGTGCCAGCCGGGGATACGGGGCCGGGGAGCTGTTTTTT. This gives the protein CASRGYGAGELFF. Full variable domain (rest looked up from reference TRBV5-6 and TRBJ2-2): DAGVTQSPTHLIKTRGQQVTLRCSPKSGHDTVSWYQQALGQGPQFIFQYYEEEERQRGNFPDRFSGHQFPNYSSELNVNALLLGDSALYLCASRGYGAGELFFGEGSRLTVL.

The gene calls are TRBV5-4 and TRBJ2-3; D gene uncertain. The germline V gene has CDR1 SGHNT and CDR2 YYREEE (reference sequence). V dropped 1 base and J dropped 1 base, with 7 bases sitting between them. The CDR3 sequence is 14 residues long. The CDR3 loop reads CASSLPRGTDTQYF. In nucleotides, the CDR3 is TGTGCCAGCAGCTTGCCACGAGGCACAGATACGCAGTATTTT. The variable domain in full, completed from reference TRBV5-4 and TRBJ2-3, reads ETGVTQSPTHLIKTRGQQVTLRCSSQSGHNTVSWYQQALGQGPQFIFQYYREEENGRGNFPPRFSGLQFPNYSSELNVNALELDDSALYLCASSLPRGTDTQYFGPGTRLTVL.

This chain joins TRBV5-8 and TRBJ1-2; no clear D gene. V lost 4 bases and J 7 bases, leaving 17 bases between the germline ends. CDR1 is SGHTS, CDR2 YDEGEE, per germline. This CDR3 comprises 14 residues. The CDR3 region is CASSRLAGGGGYTF. In DNA form, the CDR3 reads TGTGCCAGCAGCCGTTTAGCCGGCGGAGGTGGCTACACCTTC. The entire variable domain, with the rest obtained from reference TRBV5-8 and TRBJ1-2, is as follows: EAGVTQSPTHLIKTRGQQATLRCSPISGHTSVYWYQQALGLGLQFLLWYDEGEERNRGNFPPRFSGRQFPNYSSELNVNALELEDSALYLCASSRLAGGGGYTFGSGTRLTVV.

Comment on this clone: Other nucleotide sequences from this sample produce the same CDR3. The V call is TRBV5-4, the J call TRBJ1-2; possibly TRBD1 for D (5 bases). This CDR3 contains 12 residues. The germline gives CDR1 SGHNT, CDR2 YYREEE (reference sequence). V was trimmed by 5 bases and J by 4 bases, leaving 9 bases between them. The CDR3 DNA sequence: TGTGCCAGCAGTTTAGACAGCTATGGCTACACCTTC. Translating it yields CASSLDSYGYTF.

This sequence joins TRBV25-1 and TRBJ1-6; D gene ambiguous. The V gene lost 5 bases and the J gene lost 4 bases, with 9 bases spanning the gap. CDR1 and CDR2 (germline): MGHDK, SYGVNS. The CDR3 totals 14 residues. The CDR3 reads CASSKDYYNSPLHF. As DNA, the CDR3 is TGTGCCAGCAGTAAGGACTATTATAATTCACCCCTCCACTTT.

The V call is TRBV18, the J call TRBJ2-5; weak D call: TRBD1 (5 bases). Germline loops: CDR1 KGHSH, CDR2 LQKENI. V gave up 4 bases and J gave up 3 bases, with 15 bases separating them. The CDR3 length is 15 residues. CDR3 loop: CASSLYRPGKETQYF. The CDR3 DNA reads as TGTGCCAGCTCACTTTACAGGCCGGGCAAAGAGACCCAGTACTTC.

The chain couples TRBV28 to TRBJ2-7, with D possibly matching TRBD1 (6 bases). V was trimmed by 3 bases and J by 1 base, leaving 16 bases between them. The CDR3 loop spans 16 amino acids. Per germline, CDR1 MDHEN and CDR2 SYDVKM. Written as DNA, the CDR3 is TGTGCCAGCAGTTTGGCAGGGGCCGGGGCGTCCTACGAGCAGTACTTC. Translated: CASSLAGAGASYEQYF.

This clone has only a few counts. The chain recombines TRBV9 with TRBJ2-1; TRBD1 aligns across 12 bases. The CDR3 runs 15 residues. The ends lost 0 bases at V and 9 bases at J; junction bases unmatched: 4. Per germline, CDR1 SGDLS and CDR2 YYNGEE. Here the CDR3 DNA reads TGTGCCAGCAGCGTAGAGGGGACAGGGGGCCGTGAGCAGTTCTTC. As protein: CASSVEGTGGREQFF.

V and J are TRBV5-1 and TRBJ1-1; maybe TRBD1 (5 bases). Trimming stripped 0 bases from V and 8 bases from J, with 8 bases between. Per the germline V gene, CDR1 is SGHRS and CDR2 is YFSETQ. This CDR3 is built from 12 residues. CDR3 in DNA: TGCGCCAGCAGCTTGGACTGGGGCGAAGCTTTCTTT. It is translated as CASSLDWGEAFF.

On this clone: Other nucleotide sequences from this sample produce the same CDR3. The chain links TRBV3-1 (or the pseudogene TRBV3-2) to TRBJ1-1; the match to TRBD1 covers 7 bases. Losses at the gene ends were 1 base for V and 7 bases for J; bases not matched to a gene: 0. Germline CDR1 reads LGHDT; CDR2 reads YNNKEL (reference sequence). This CDR3 is built from 12 residues. In nucleotides, the CDR3 is TGTGCCAGCAGCCAAGCAGGGGGTGAAGCTTTCTTT. This codes for CASSQAGGEAFF.

This clone was recorded once. The rearrangement joins TRBV9 to TRBJ2-7; 10 bases map to TRBD1. CDR1 is SGDLS, CDR2 YYNGEE, per germline. The CDR3 runs to 14 residues. Trimming at V came to 6 bases and at J to 2 bases, leaving 5 bases not matched to a gene. For the CDR3, the DNA is TGTGCCAGCACCACCGGACAGGGGGCCTACGAGCAGTACTTC. Translation gives CASTTGQGAYEQYF. Combining the CDR3 with reference TRBV9 and TRBJ2-7 gives the whole variable domain DSGVTQTPKHLITATGQRVTLRCSPRSGDLSVYWYQQSLDQGLQFLIQYYNGEERAKGNILERFSAQQFPDLHSELNLSSLELGDSALYFCASTTGQGAYEQYFGPGTRLTVT.

The V gene is TRBV7-2, the J gene TRBJ2-7; weak D call: TRBD1 (6 bases). CDR3 length equals 15 residues. Trimming left V 5 bases short and J 3 bases short, with 17 bases between. Germline V gives CDR1 SGHTA, CDR2 FQGNSA. CDR3 coding DNA: TGTGCCAGCAGCCCCTCGCAGGGGAGTATCTACGAGCAGTACTTC. It yields the protein CASSPSQGSIYEQYF.